These T cell receptor beta chains were read from a single sample in a study of T-cell memory formation after mild COVID-19. From the 5' RACE reads, TCRdb called clonotypes with MiXCR, one entry per CDR3 protein. This sample has some 70,000 distinct CDR3 sequences; over 15% occur once, and the top ten carry about a third. Sample: PBMCs or a T cell subset sorted from them (not recorded which). The receptors originated from an adult woman who had mild COVID-19 (a few samples of this study predate the infection). Cell type and time point are not known. The CDR3 runs from the conserved cysteine through the conserved F or W.

TRBV6-5 | CASSSGTYNEQFF
TRBV5-1 | CASSFEPGTYEQYF
TRBV5-1 | CASSLMPGQTTDTQYF
TRBV6-2/TRBV6-3 | CASSPGTGGLAGKDF
TRBV9 | CASSPRWRGSYNEQFF
TRBV13 | CASSPRWGYEQYF
TRBV4-3 | CASSQRPGQPYEQYF
TRBV20-1 | CSARGLAGAINEQYF
TRBV5-1 | CASSLGTGVLEEQYF
TRBV5-6 | CASSLGTAGTDTQYF
TRBV12-3/TRBV12-4 | CASTNGQGKYEQYF
TRBV4-3 | CASSQVRGRGSDTEAFF
TRBV12-3/TRBV12-4 | CASSLESSDTQYF
TRBV5-1 | CASSYGDSGNTIYF
TRBV11-2 | CASSSYSGGPYNEQFF
TRBV6-2/TRBV6-3 | CASSDLRTSGTRPQHF
TRBV6-4 | CASSPSDSSYNEQFF
TRBV27 | CASSPPGLAGGDEQFF
TRBV7-9 | CASSLDPSGTYEQYF
TRBV9 | CASSGDTREQFF
TRBV27 | CASRRTSGPYEQYF
TRBV6-5 | CASSGGAGPQHF
TRBV6-5 | CASSYSGRDLFF
TRBV6-6 | CASSYGGPYNEQFF
TRBV5-1 | CASRPDSTDTQYF
TRBV12-3/TRBV12-4 | CASSFLAGVEDTQYF
TRBV20-1 | CSARDSLRGVDTQYF
TRBV9 | CASSVEWADNEQFF
TRBV15 | CATSTRDRGHYEQYF
TRBV4-1 | CASSQIGQETQYF
TRBV5-6 | CASSPGQAGYEQYF
TRBV7-2 | CASSQNRFSYEQYF
TRBV20-1 | CSADTPSTDTQYF
TRBV5-1 | CASSLRDRGPLNTEAFF
TRBV7-9 | CASSPVGPGRMRETQYF
TRBV7-9 | CASSPEWSGEQYF
TRBV3-1 | CASRTGRPQETQYF
TRBV7-9 | CASSFGTGGNQPQHF
TRBV18 | CASSRTTLKDRGGSPLHF
TRBV5-1 | CASSSGTGGSDTQYF
TRBV7-6 | CASSLAGGFTDTQYF
TRBV3-2 | CASSQASGSSYNEQFF
TRBV7-9 | CASSLVLAGGSSYNEQFF
TRBV6-5 | CASSPTGLGHQPQHF
TRBV25-1 | CASRTEHTEAFF
TRBV4-3 | CASSQDTHAEQYF
TRBV7-6 | CASSLGIAGWDEQYF
TRBV7-9 | CASSPPRRASYNEQFF
TRBV4-1 | CASSQDGAGEQFF
TRBV7-2 | CASSFFAVVGGYNEQFF
TRBV5-1 | CASSLDGYEQYF
TRBV4-3 | CASSQDPGAKNIQYF
TRBV7-9 | CASSLAVQGDEQFF
TRBV29-1 | CSVDGEGVNNEQFF
TRBV29-1 | CSTTDGTDRYSTDTQYF
TRBV12-3/TRBV12-4 | CASSLESYSTPGELFF
TRBV7-9 | CASSLGNTGELFF
TRBV7-9 | CASSLPDSLSGANVLTF